Below are 15 T cell receptor beta chains sequenced from a single sample in a study of blood T cell repertoires in COVID-19. The table came from immunoSEQ multiplex PCR; TCRdb's copy has only in-frame clones and leaves some out. Of roughly 150,000 clones listed, approximately 81% are singletons. Sequenced material: peripheral blood. The source is a woman between 45 and 60 years old with COVID-19, enrolled during active disease.

This rearrangement joins TRBV25-1 to TRBJ1-5; D is uncertain. The length of the CDR3 is 16 residues. The V end was cut by 2 bases, the J end by 7 bases, with 18 bases between. Looked up from germline, CDR1 is MGHDK and CDR2 is SYGVNS. The CDR3 sequence is CASSETPVRSRQPQHF. The CDR3 DNA reads as TGTGCCAGCAGTGAAACCCCGGTCAGATCGAGGCAGCCCCAGCATTTT. The full variable domain, rest sourced from reference TRBV25-1 and TRBJ1-5, is EADIYQTPRYLVIGTGKKITLECSQTMGHDKMYWYQQDPGMELHLIHYSYGVNSTEKGDLSSESTVSRIRTEHFPLTLESARPSHTSQYLCASSETPVRSRQPQHFGDGTRLSIL.

The chain combines TRBV30 with TRBJ2-3; 11 bases are a match to TRBD2. The V segment lost 2 bases and the J segment 3 bases; nucleotides outside the gene matches: 7. The CDR3 is 16 residues long. Germline CDR1 and CDR2: GTSNPN and SVGIG (reference sequence). CDR3 loop: CAWSTGTSGLTDTQYF. For the CDR3, the DNA is TGTGCCTGGAGTACCGGGACTAGCGGTTTAACAGATACGCAGTATTTT.

The chain uses TRBV6-6 and TRBJ2-7; 11 bases align to TRBD1. The CDR3 is 13 amino acids. V trimming: 11 bases; J trimming: 4 bases; junction bases outside the gene matches: 7. The V gene's germline CDR1 is MNHNY and CDR2 SVGAGI (reference sequence). The CDR3 DNA is TGTGCCGGTGGGACAGGGGGTCGTTACGAGCAGTACTTC. Its translation: CAGGTGGRYEQYF.

CDR3 amino acids: CASSGRGGYEQYF. DNA of the CDR3: TGTGCCAGCAGTGGCCGGGGGGGGTACGAGCAGTACTTC. The genes are TRBV27 and TRBJ2-7; 8 nucleotides align to TRBD2. The CDR3 spans 13 residues. Germline loops: CDR1 MNHEY, CDR2 SMNVEV (reference sequence). The V gene end was trimmed by 5 bases and the J gene end by 4 bases; junction bases not matched to a gene: 4.

The chain couples TRBV5-6 to TRBJ1-5, with 7 bases matching TRBD1. Germline V lookup: CDR1 SGHDT, CDR2 YYEEEE. J was trimmed by 7 bases and V by 0 bases; bases with no gene match: 7. This CDR3 region has 15 residues. CDR3 region: CASSLAGDSRQPQHF. The CDR3 nucleotides are TGTGCCAGCAGCTTGGCCGGGGACAGCCGACAGCCCCAGCATTTT. The full variable domain, its missing parts supplied by reference TRBV5-6 and TRBJ1-5, is DAGVTQSPTHLIKTRGQQVTLRCSPKSGHDTVSWYQQALGQGPQFIFQYYEEEERQRGNFPDRFSGHQFPNYSSELNVNALLLGDSALYLCASSLAGDSRQPQHFGDGTRLSIL.

The CDR3 DNA is TGTGCCAGCAGCCAAGACAAGCTTAGCACAGATACGCAGTATTTT. It translates to CASSQDKLSTDTQYF. The rearrangement links TRBV3-1 (or the pseudogene TRBV3-2) to TRBJ2-3; D is uncertain. V gave up 0 bases and J gave up 0 bases, with 7 bases separating them. Germline V gives CDR1 LGHDT, CDR2 YNNKEL (reference sequence). The CDR3 sequence is 15 residues long.

The chain uses TRBV3-1 (or the pseudogene TRBV3-2) and TRBJ1-1, with 7 bases matching TRBD1. The V and J ends lost 5 bases and 5 bases, in that order; junction bases with no gene match: 14. The CDR3 runs to 16 residues. CDR1 and CDR2 (germline): LGHDT, YNNKEL (reference sequence). CDR3 residues: CASSSRQGGTRTEAFF. CDR3 nucleotides: TGTGCCAGCAGCTCCCGACAGGGTGGGACGAGAACTGAAGCTTTCTTT.

This clone appeared a single time. This sequence joins TRBV30 and TRBJ2-7; 7 bases line up with TRBD2. The CDR3 has 12 residues. Germline V CDR1 and CDR2: GTSNPN, SVGIG (reference sequence). The V gene end was trimmed by 5 bases and the J gene end by 6 bases; junction bases not matched to a gene: 7. CDR3 region: CAWGTIKGEQYF. For the CDR3, the DNA is TGTGCCTGGGGGACTATTAAGGGCGAGCAGTACTTC.

The chain recombines TRBV19 with TRBJ2-5; D possibly corresponds to TRBD1 (6 bases). The V and J ends lost 3 bases and 4 bases respectively, with 9 bases between them. The CDR3 extends over 13 amino acids. Per germline, CDR1 LNHDA and CDR2 SQIVND (reference sequence). The CDR3 nucleotides read TGTGCCAGTAGTATGGTCAGGGGAGAGACCCAGTACTTC. Residues: CASSMVRGETQYF.

The J gene is TRBJ2-1, the V gene TRBV24-1; D not resolved. Germline assignment: CDR1 KGHDR and CDR2 SFDVKD. The V and J ends lost 5 bases and 6 bases respectively, with 7 bases between them. This CDR3 has 12 residues. CDR3 in DNA: TGTGCCACCAGTGGATTAGCCAATGAGCAGTTCTTC. Translating it yields CATSGLANEQFF.

V gene TRBV7-9 combines with J gene TRBJ1-3; the match to TRBD1 covers 7 bases. Germline-derived CDR1 and CDR2 are SEHNR and FQNEAQ (reference sequence). This CDR3 is 13 amino acids long. V shed 5 bases, J shed 3 bases, and the junction held 1 base outside the gene matches. The CDR3 is CASSTGVGNTIYF. The CDR3 nucleotides read TGTGCCAGCAGCACAGGGGTTGGAAACACCATATATTTT.

CDR3 nucleotide sequence: TGTGCCAGCAGCACCAGATCCGCGGGGGCAGGGGAGGGTTTCTTT. Residues: CASSTRSAGAGEGFF. The chain uses TRBV11-2 and TRBJ1-1; a possible D gene is TRBD1 (6 bases). Trimming pared 5 bases from V and 13 bases from J, leaving 26 bases between. The length of the CDR3 is 15 residues. Germline assignment: CDR1 SGHAT and CDR2 FQNNGV.

The chain joins TRBV6-4 to TRBJ1-1; D gene uncertain. CDR1 is MRHNA, CDR2 SNTAGT, per germline. The V end was cut by 3 bases, the J end by 0 bases, with 5 bases between. The CDR3 contains 13 residues. The CDR3 bases are TGTGCCAGCAGTGAACACCTGAACACTGAAGCTTTCTTT. It specifies CASSEHLNTEAFF.

J is TRBJ1-1 and V is TRBV18; D remains ambiguous. Germline V gene sequence: CDR1 KGHSH, CDR2 LQKENI. Trimming left V 6 bases short and J 6 bases short, with 17 bases between. CDR3 length: 14 amino acids. This CDR3 is CASSPTTIDSEAFF. CDR3 nucleotide sequence: TGTGCCAGCTCCCCCACCACAATTGACTCTGAAGCTTTCTTT.

V gene TRBV9 combines with J gene TRBJ1-2, with a weak D call TRBD1 (5 bases). CDR1 and CDR2 from the germline V gene are SGDLS and YYNGEE. The germline V and J ends were trimmed by 6 bases and 4 bases, with 10 bases remaining between them. The CDR3 sequence is 12 residues long. The CDR3 reads CASTADSYGYTF. The CDR3 region has the DNA TGTGCCAGCACCGCCGACAGCTATGGCTACACCTTC.